This TCR beta chain is drawn from a study of shared clonotypes between healthy human individuals. Study information: CD4 naive and memory got three plates each, CD8 naive two, CD8 memory one. Study results and limitations: Roughly 5% of naive CD4 clonotypes were shared across a few donors. It was the non-shared clonotypes that had lower generation probabilities than clonotypes shared by all four donors.

Profiled with immunoSEQ multiplex PCR; TCRdb holds only in-frame clones, not every one. The sample has millions of clones; roughly 95% are singletons. Germline V gene sequence: CDR1 KGHSH, CDR2 LQKENI. This CDR3 region has 14 residues. V was shortened by 0 bases and J by 4 bases, with 7 bases between the two germline ends. Comment on this clone: Its target is unknown.

The sequencing sample was made of naive CD4+ T cells sorted from blood. The subset is: CD45RA+ positively selected. The rearrangement uses TRBV18 and TRBJ2-1; D is undetermined. This TCR came from a man between 18 and 29 years old in good health. DNA for the CDR3: TGTGCCAGCTCACCACCGGTCCTATACAATGAGCAGTTCTTC. Its translation: CASSPPVLYNEQFF. The whole variable domain, remainder taken from reference TRBV18 and TRBJ2-1, is NAGVMQNPRHLVRRRGQEARLRCSPMKGHSHVYWYRQLPEEGLKFMVYLQKENIIDESGMPKERFSAEFPKEGPSILRIQQVVRGDSAAYFCASSPPVLYNEQFFGPGTRLTVL.